Below, one T cell receptor beta chain is given with its context. Data came from immunoSEQ multiplex PCR; TCRdb stores just in-frame clones and leaves some out. The sample has 90,000 to 120,000 clones, around 92% seen once. The sample is drawn from a study of T cell changes during pregnancy in multiple sclerosis. The receptor's source is a female donor in good health, enrolled as a control in a pregnancy study. The sequences come from peripheral blood, collected in the third trimester of pregnancy.

As DNA, the CDR3 is TGCGCCAGCAGCCAAGGCGACAGGTCTCACTATGGCTACACCTTC. It is translated as CASSQGDRSHYGYTF. The gene calls are TRBV4-1 and TRBJ1-2, with a possible D match to TRBD1 (6 bases). The CDR3 extends over 15 amino acids. V dropped 1 base and J dropped 3 bases, with 12 bases sitting between them. Germline assignment: CDR1 MGHRA and CDR2 YSYEKL.